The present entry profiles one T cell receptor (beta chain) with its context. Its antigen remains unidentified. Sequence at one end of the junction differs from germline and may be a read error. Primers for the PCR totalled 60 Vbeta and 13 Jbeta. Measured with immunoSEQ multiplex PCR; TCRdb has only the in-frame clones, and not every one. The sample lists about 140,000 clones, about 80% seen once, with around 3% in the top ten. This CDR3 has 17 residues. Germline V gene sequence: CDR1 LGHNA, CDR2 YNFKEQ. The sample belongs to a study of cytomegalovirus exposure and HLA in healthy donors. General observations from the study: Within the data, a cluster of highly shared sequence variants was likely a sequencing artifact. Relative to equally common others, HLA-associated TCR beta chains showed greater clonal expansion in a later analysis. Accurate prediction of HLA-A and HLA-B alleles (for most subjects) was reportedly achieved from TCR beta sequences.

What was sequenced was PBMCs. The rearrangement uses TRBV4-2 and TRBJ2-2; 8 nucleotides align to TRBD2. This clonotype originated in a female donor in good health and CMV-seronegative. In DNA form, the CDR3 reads TGTGCCAGCAGCCAAGATGGGCGGGGGGCGAACGCCGGGGAGCTGTTTTTT. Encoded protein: CASSQDGRGANAGELFF.